The 5 T cell receptor beta chains presented below share a single source sample, sequenced in a study of long-term antiretroviral therapy in people with HIV. The assay, immunoSEQ v3.0, was run at survey level. Assay: immunoSEQ multiplex PCR; the TCRdb copy retains only in-frame clones and omits some. The sample yields some 29,000 clones, 85% to 90% seen once. Sequencing used unsorted PBMCs, obtained 3.2 years before starting antiretroviral therapy. These receptors came from a man aged 45-60 years with HIV.

In this sample, this clone turned up once. The chain carries TRBV10-1 and TRBJ2-1, with D possibly TRBD2 on 6 matching bases. The ends were cut back, 5 bases at V and 1 base at J, with 9 bases in the middle. The CDR3 totals 14 residues. The germline V gene has CDR1 WNHNN and CDR2 SYGVQD (reference sequence). The CDR3 region has the DNA TGCGCCAGCAGTCCTAGCGTATCCTACAATGAGCAGTTCTTC. Protein: CASSPSVSYNEQFF.

The rearrangement links TRBV7-2 to TRBJ1-2; D not resolved. With 1 base removed from V and 7 bases from J, the gap between germline ends came to 7 bases. Germline V gene data show CDR1 as SGHTA and CDR2 as FQGNSA. The CDR3 totals 12 residues. The CDR3: CASSLVWGGYTF. DNA for the CDR3: TGTGCCAGCAGCTTAGTGTGGGGTGGCTACACCTTC.

This chain links TRBV9 with TRBJ2-2, with D perhaps matching TRBD1 (6 bases). V shed 4 bases and J shed 1 base, with 20 bases lying between them. The germline V gene has CDR1 SGDLS and CDR2 YYNGEE. This CDR3 region has 18 residues. In DNA, the CDR3 is TGTGCCAGCAGCCTGCGACAGGCGACATCCCTGAACACCGGGGAGCTGTTTTTT. It encodes CASSLRQATSLNTGELFF.

This clone came up once. This chain joins TRBV18 and TRBJ1-4; a weak D match, TRBD1 (6 bases). This CDR3 has 15 amino acids. V lost 2 bases and J lost 1, with 8 bases in between. Per the germline V gene, CDR1 is KGHSH and CDR2 is LQKENI. The CDR3 loop is CASSPTTGTNEKLFF. The CDR3 DNA is TGTGCCAGCTCACCAACGACAGGAACTAATGAAAAACTGTTTTTT.

V is TRBV28 and J is TRBJ1-2, with D hard to call. This CDR3 is built from 12 residues. The V end was cut by 6 bases, the J end by 0 bases, with 5 bases between. Germline V gives CDR1 MDHEN, CDR2 SYDVKM. CDR3 sequence reads: CASSTANYGYTF. The CDR3 coding sequence is TGTGCCAGCAGCACAGCTAACTATGGCTACACCTTC.